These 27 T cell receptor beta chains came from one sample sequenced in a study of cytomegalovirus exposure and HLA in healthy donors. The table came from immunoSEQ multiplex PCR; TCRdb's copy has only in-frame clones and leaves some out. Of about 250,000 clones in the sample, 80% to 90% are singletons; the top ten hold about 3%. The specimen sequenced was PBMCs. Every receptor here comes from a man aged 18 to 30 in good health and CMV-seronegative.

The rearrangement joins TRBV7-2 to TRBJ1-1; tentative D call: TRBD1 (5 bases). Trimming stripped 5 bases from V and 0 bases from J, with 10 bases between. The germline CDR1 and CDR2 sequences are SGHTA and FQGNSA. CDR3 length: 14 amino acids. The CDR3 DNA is TGTGCCAGCAGCACCGCAGGGTTGAACACTGAAGCTTTCTTT. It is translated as CASSTAGLNTEAFF.

Here the CDR3 DNA reads TGTGCCAGCAGTTTATGGGAAATCCGGACAGGGGGCTCGAATACGCAGTATTTT. It translates to CASSLWEIRTGGSNTQYF. The chain carries TRBV28 and TRBJ2-3, with 11 nucleotides matching TRBD1. CDR1 and CDR2 (germline): MDHEN, SYDVKM. V lost 0 bases, J lost 7 bases, and 12 bases stayed unmatched. The CDR3 length is 18 residues.

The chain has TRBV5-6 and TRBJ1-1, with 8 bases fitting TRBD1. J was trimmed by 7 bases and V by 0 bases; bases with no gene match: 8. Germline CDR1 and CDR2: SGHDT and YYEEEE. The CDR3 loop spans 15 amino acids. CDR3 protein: CASSLAPGGESEAFF. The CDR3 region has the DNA TGTGCCAGCAGCTTGGCCCCAGGGGGCGAGAGTGAAGCTTTCTTT.

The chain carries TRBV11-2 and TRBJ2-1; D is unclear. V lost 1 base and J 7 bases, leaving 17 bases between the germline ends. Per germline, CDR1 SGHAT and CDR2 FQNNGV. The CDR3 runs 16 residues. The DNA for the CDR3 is TGTGCCAGCAGCTTAGGGGTCCTTATAGCCGGTAATGAGCAGTTCTTC. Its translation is CASSLGVLIAGNEQFF.

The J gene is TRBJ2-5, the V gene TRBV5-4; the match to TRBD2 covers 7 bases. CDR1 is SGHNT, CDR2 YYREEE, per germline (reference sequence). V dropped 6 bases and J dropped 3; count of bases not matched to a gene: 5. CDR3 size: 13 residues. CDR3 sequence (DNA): TGTGCCAGCACGGGTACTAGCGAAGAGACCCAGTACTTC. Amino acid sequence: CASTGTSEETQYF.

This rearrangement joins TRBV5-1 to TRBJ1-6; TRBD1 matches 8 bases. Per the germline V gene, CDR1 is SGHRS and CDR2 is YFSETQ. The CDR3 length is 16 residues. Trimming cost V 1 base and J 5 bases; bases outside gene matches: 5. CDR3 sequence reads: CASSLTGTGHNSPLHF. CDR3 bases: TGCGCCAGCAGCTTGACCGGGACAGGCCATAATTCACCCCTCCACTTT.

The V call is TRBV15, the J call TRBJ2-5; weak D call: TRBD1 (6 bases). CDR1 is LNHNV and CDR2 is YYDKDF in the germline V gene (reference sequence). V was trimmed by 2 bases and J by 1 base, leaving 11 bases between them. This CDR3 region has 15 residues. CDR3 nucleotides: TGTGCCACCAGCAGACTCGGACAGCTCCAAGAGACCCAGTACTTC. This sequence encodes CATSRLGQLQETQYF.

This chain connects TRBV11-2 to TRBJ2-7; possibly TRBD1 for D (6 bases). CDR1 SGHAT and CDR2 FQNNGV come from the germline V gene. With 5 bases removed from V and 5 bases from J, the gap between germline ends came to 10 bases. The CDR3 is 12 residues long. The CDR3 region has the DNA TGTGCCAGCAGCCGGACAGTTGACGAGCAGTACTTC. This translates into CASSRTVDEQYF.

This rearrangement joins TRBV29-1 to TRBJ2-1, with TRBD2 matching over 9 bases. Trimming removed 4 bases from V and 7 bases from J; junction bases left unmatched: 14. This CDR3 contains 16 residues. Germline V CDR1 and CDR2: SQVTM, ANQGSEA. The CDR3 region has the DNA TGCAGCGTTGTGGGGGGGCTAGCGGGATGGAAGAATGAGCAGTTCTTC. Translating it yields CSVVGGLAGWKNEQFF.

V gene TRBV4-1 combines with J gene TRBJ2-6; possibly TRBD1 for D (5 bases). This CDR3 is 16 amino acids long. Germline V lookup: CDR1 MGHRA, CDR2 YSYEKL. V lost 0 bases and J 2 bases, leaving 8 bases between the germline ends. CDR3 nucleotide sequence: TGCGCCAGCAGCCAAGAGGGCAGGGCTGGGGCCAACGTCCTGACTTTC. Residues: CASSQEGRAGANVLTF.

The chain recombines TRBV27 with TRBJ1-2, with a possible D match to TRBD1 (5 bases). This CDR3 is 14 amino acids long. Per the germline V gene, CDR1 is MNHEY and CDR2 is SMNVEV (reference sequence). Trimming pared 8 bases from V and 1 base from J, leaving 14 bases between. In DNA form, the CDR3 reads TGTGCCAGCGGGGCAGGGTCTGTTAACTATGGCTACACCTTC. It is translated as CASGAGSVNYGYTF.

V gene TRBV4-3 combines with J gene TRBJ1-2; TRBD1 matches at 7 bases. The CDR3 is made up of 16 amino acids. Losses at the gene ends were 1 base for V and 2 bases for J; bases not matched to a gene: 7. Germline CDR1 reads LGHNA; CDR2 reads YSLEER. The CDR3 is CASSQGRRDSNYGYTF. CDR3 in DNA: TGCGCCAGCAGCCAAGGGAGGAGGGACAGCAACTATGGCTACACCTTC.

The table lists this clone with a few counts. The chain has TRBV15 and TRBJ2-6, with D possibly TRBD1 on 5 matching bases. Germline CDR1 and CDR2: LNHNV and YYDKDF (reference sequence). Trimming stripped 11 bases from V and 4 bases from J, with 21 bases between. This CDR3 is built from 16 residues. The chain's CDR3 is CASARVREYGANVLTF. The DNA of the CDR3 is TGTGCCTCCGCTCGCGTCAGGGAATACGGGGCCAACGTCCTGACTTTC.

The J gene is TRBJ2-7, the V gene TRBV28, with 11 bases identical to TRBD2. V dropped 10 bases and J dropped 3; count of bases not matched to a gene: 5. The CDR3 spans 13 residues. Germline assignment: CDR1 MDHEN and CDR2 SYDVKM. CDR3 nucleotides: TGTGCCACCATAGCGGGAGGGATCTACGAGCAGTACTTC. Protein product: CATIAGGIYEQYF.

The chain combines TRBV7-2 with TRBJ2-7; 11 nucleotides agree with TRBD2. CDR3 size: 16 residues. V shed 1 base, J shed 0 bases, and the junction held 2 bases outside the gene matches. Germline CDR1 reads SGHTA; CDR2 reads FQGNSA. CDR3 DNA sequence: TGTGCCAGCAGCTTAGTAGCGGGAGGGCTCTCCTACGAGCAGTACTTC. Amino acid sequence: CASSLVAGGLSYEQYF.

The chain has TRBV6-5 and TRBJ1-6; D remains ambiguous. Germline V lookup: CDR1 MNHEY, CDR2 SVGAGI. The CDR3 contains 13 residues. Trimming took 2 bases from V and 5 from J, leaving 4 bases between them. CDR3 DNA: TGTGCCAGCAGTTACGGAGATAATTCACCCCTCCACTTT. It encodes CASSYGDNSPLHF.

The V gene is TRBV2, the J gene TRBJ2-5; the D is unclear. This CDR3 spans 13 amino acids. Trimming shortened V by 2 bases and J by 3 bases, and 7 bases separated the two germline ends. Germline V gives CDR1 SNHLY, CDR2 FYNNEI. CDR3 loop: CASSENSEETQYF. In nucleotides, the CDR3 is TGTGCCAGCAGTGAAAATTCCGAAGAGACCCAGTACTTC.

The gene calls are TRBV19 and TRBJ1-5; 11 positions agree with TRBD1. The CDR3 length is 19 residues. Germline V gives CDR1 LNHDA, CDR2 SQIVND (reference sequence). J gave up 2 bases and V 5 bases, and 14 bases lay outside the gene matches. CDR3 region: CASSPKEGTGGLGNQPQHF. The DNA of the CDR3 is TGTGCCAGTAGTCCTAAGGAGGGGACAGGGGGTTTGGGCAATCAGCCCCAGCATTTT.

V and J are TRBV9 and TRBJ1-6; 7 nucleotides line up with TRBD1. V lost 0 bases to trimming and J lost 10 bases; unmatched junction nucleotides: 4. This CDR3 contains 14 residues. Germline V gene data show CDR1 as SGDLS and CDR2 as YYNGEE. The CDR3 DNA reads TGTGCCAGCAGCGTAGGGGACAGAGGATCACCCCTCCACTTT. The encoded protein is CASSVGDRGSPLHF.

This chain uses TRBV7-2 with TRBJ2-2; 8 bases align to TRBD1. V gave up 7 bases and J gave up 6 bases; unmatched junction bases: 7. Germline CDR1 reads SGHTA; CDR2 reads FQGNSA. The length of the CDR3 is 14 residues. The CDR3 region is CASKRDRSPGELFF. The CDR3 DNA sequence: TGTGCCAGCAAAAGGGACAGGTCTCCCGGGGAGCTGTTTTTT.

CDR3 amino acids: CASSLLAGGNTGELFF. CDR3 bases: TGTGCCAGCAGTTTATTAGCGGGAGGGAACACCGGGGAGCTGTTTTTT. This chain links TRBV27 with TRBJ2-2; 10 bases are shared with TRBD2. The junction had 0 bases not matched to a gene; V was cut back by 1 base and J by 1 base. The CDR3 has 16 amino acids. Germline CDR1 is MNHEY and CDR2 is SMNVEV (reference sequence).

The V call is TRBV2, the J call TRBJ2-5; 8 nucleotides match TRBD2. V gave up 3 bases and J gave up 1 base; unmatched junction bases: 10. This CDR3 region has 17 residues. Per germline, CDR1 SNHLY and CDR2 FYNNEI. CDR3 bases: TGTGCCAGCAGTGAGTTGTCGGGACTAGGGGGCCAAGAGACCCAGTACTTC. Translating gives CASSELSGLGGQETQYF.

The CDR3 DNA reads as TGTGCCATCAGTGGGACAGGGGGGGTAAATGAGCAGTTCTTC. Protein product: CAISGTGGVNEQFF. The V call is TRBV10-3, the J call TRBJ2-1, with 10 bases fitting TRBD1. Germline CDR1 reads ENHRY; CDR2 reads SYGVKD. With V trimmed by 4 bases and J by 7 bases, 4 bases remained unmatched. This CDR3 comprises 14 residues.

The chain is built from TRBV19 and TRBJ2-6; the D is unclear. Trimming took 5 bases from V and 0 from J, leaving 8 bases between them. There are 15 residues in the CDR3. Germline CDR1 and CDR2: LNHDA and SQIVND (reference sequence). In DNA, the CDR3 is TGTGCCAGTAGTTTGGGCGTCTCTGGGGCCAACGTCCTGACTTTC. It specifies CASSLGVSGANVLTF.

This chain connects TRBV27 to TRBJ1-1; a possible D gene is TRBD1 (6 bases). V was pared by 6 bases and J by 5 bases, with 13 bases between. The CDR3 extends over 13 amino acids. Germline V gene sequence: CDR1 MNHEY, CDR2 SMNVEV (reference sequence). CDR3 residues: CASSTGLWTEAFF. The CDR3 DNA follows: TGTGCCAGCAGCACAGGGTTATGGACTGAAGCTTTCTTT.

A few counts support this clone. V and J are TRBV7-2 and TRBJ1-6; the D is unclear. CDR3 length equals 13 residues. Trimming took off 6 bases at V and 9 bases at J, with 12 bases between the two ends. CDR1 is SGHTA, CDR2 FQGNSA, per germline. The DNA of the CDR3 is TGTGCCAGCAGTCCTAATCCGGGTTCACCCCTCCACTTT. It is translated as CASSPNPGSPLHF.

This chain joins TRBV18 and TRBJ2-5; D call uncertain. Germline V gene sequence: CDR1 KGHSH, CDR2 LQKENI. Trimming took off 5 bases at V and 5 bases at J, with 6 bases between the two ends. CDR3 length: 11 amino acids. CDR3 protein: CASSGLETQYF. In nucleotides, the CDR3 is TGTGCCAGCTCAGGCCTGGAGACCCAGTACTTC.